This is a list of T cell receptor beta chains from one sample in a study of somatic mutations in cytotoxic T cells in rheumatoid arthritis. The data were produced by immunoSEQ multiplex PCR, yet TCRdb's version contains in-frame clones alone and is incomplete. Of 25,000 to 30,000 clones detected, nearly 75% appear once; the ten largest clones hold approximately 9.3%. The sample taken for sequencing was CD8+ T cells sorted from blood. These receptors came from a woman younger than 35 in good health. Each CDR3 is given with its conserved first and last residue.

J gene | V gene | CDR3 length | CDR3 protein
TRBJ1-5 | TRBV14 | 14 | CASSQGGSRQPQHF
TRBJ2-2 | TRBV2 | 10 | CATVAGELFF
TRBJ2-1 | TRBV2 | 14 | CAIQLGSSYNEQFF
TRBJ2-2 | TRBV4-1 | 16 | CASSQAGTGNTGELFF
TRBJ2-1 | TRBV7-9 | 12 | CASSPDLLGQFF
TRBJ2-3 | TRBV5-1 | 15 | CASSLSGGGTDTQYF
TRBJ2-1 | TRBV4-1 | 17 | CASSPLLTSGGDNEQFF
TRBJ2-7 | TRBV27 | 15 | CASSYRLANHYEQYF
TRBJ2-7 | TRBV4-1 | 13 | CASSHPGGGEQYF
TRBJ2-1 | TRBV15 | 16 | CATSRGAASSYNEQFF
TRBJ1-5 | TRBV18 | 15 | CASSPPGTGSQPQHF
TRBJ2-7 | TRBV7-8 | 11 | CASSLLYEQYF
TRBJ2-1 | TRBV7-6 | 16 | CASSLKIAGNRDEQFF
TRBJ1-6 | TRBV27 | 16 | CASSTTLQGYNSPLHF
TRBJ1-4 | TRBV27 | 13 | CASSLGGGEKLFF
TRBJ1-2 | TRBV9 | 14 | CASSGKQGYYGYTF
TRBJ1-1 | TRBV5-4 | 15 | CASSLWGGRNTEAFF
TRBJ1-3 | TRBV5-6 | 16 | CASSLTVPSSGNTIYF
TRBJ2-1 | TRBV19 | 14 | CASSNSGRANEQFF
TRBJ1-1 | TRBV4-1 | 14 | CASSLVPGNTEAFF
TRBJ2-2 | TRBV19 | 11 | CASSIAGELFF